This passage covers 18 T cell receptor beta chains from one sample sequenced in a study of blood T cell repertoires in COVID-19. The data were produced by immunoSEQ multiplex PCR, yet TCRdb's version contains in-frame clones alone and is incomplete. The sample has around 400,000 clones, over 75% seen once. The material sequenced was PBMCs or T cells enriched from blood (not recorded which). These receptors were obtained from a woman younger than 35 who had been exposed to COVID-19.

This CDR3 reads CATSRDRDQPQHF. CDR3 bases: TGTGCCACCAGCAGAGATCGGGATCAGCCCCAGCATTTT. This chain connects TRBV15 to TRBJ1-5, with no clear D. The CDR3 spans 13 residues. V was clipped by 0 bases and J by 5 bases, with 5 bases between them. CDR1 LNHNV and CDR2 YYDKDF come from the germline V gene (reference sequence).

The chain joins TRBV19 to TRBJ1-1; the match to TRBD1 covers 7 bases. V dropped 3 bases and J dropped 3; count of bases not matched to a gene: 13. Germline CDR1 reads LNHDA; CDR2 reads SQIVND (reference sequence). The CDR3 sequence is 17 residues long. The CDR3 is CASSMASRQGPDTEAFF. The CDR3, as DNA: TGTGCCAGTAGTATGGCATCCCGACAGGGTCCGGACACTGAAGCTTTCTTT.

The chain employs TRBV25-1 and TRBJ1-6; perhaps TRBD1 as D (5 bases). Germline V lookup: CDR1 MGHDK, CDR2 SYGVNS. Trimming removed 6 bases at V and 9 bases at J, with 18 bases between. The CDR3 covers 15 residues. The CDR3 nucleotides are TGTGCCAGCAGCCGTGAGGCAGGGTTCGGTTCACCCCTCCACTTT. It codes for CASSREAGFGSPLHF.

The V and J genes are TRBV2 and TRBJ2-7; D is perhaps TRBD1 (5 bases). The CDR3 is 14 residues long. Looked up from germline, CDR1 is SNHLY and CDR2 is FYNNEI. V was clipped by 3 bases and J by 0 bases, with 9 bases between them. The CDR3 protein is CASSETASSYEQYF. The CDR3 DNA sequence: TGTGCCAGCAGTGAGACAGCGAGCTCCTACGAGCAGTACTTC.

V gene TRBV20-1 combines with J gene TRBJ1-2; D is possibly TRBD1 (6 bases). V lost 3 bases and J 7 bases, leaving 15 bases between the germline ends. The CDR3 is 13 amino acids. The V gene's germline CDR1 is DFQATT and CDR2 SNEGSKA (reference sequence). The chain's CDR3 is CSASPQGMAGYTF. CDR3 DNA sequence: TGCAGTGCTAGTCCTCAGGGGATGGCTGGCTACACCTTC.

The genes are TRBV7-9 and TRBJ2-7; 9 nucleotides match TRBD2. Germline-derived CDR1 and CDR2 are SEHNR and FQNEAQ (reference sequence). The CDR3 length is 15 residues. Trimming cost V 6 bases and J 1 base; bases outside gene matches: 7. This CDR3 reads CASSARLAVSYEQYF. The CDR3 coding sequence is TGTGCCAGCAGTGCGAGACTAGCGGTGTCCTACGAGCAGTACTTC.

This chain joins TRBV4-1 and TRBJ2-7; TRBD1 matches 12 bases. The CDR3 sequence is 15 residues long. With V trimmed by 4 bases and J by 2 bases, 3 bases remained unmatched. Germline V gene data show CDR1 as MGHRA and CDR2 as YSYEKL. The CDR3 loop is CASSPGQGATYEQYF. The CDR3 bases are TGCGCCAGCAGCCCGGGACAGGGGGCCACCTACGAGCAGTACTTC.

This rearrangement joins TRBV6-6 to TRBJ1-4; no clear D. In germline, CDR1 is MNHNY, CDR2 SVGAGI (reference sequence). With 7 bases removed from V and 0 bases from J, the gap between germline ends came to 15 bases. There are 16 residues in the CDR3. CDR3 sequence: CASTPLPGATNEKLFF. As DNA, the CDR3 is TGTGCCAGCACCCCTCTCCCGGGAGCAACTAATGAAAAACTGTTTTTT.

This CDR3 is CASSEAWLAGRNIQYF. The CDR3 DNA is TGTGCCAGCAGTGAAGCTTGGCTAGCTGGGCGAAACATTCAGTACTTC. The V and J genes are TRBV6-1 and TRBJ2-4; D may be TRBD2 (5 bases). CDR1 and CDR2 (germline): MNHNS, SASEGT. The CDR3 consists of 16 residues. V lost 0 bases and J 6 bases, leaving 15 bases between the germline ends.

The V gene is TRBV11-3, the J gene TRBJ2-5, with 9 nucleotides matching TRBD2. Germline loops: CDR1 SGHNT, CDR2 YENEEA. The ends lost 1 base at V and 2 bases at J; junction bases unmatched: 2. The CDR3 is 15 amino acids. The chain's CDR3 is CASSLGLAVQETQYF. CDR3 nucleotide sequence: TGTGCCAGCAGCTTAGGACTAGCGGTACAAGAGACCCAGTACTTC.

CDR3 protein: CASSRVAAYEQYF. In nucleotides, the CDR3 is TGTGCCAGCTCCAGGGTGGCCGCCTACGAGCAGTACTTC. The chain combines TRBV18 with TRBJ2-7; D might be TRBD1 (5 bases). This CDR3 is built from 13 residues. Germline CDR1 and CDR2: KGHSH and LQKENI. V dropped 6 bases and J dropped 2 bases, with 11 bases sitting between them.

The V call is TRBV2, the J call TRBJ1-2, with 10 bases aligning to TRBD1. Germline V gives CDR1 SNHLY, CDR2 FYNNEI. Losses at the gene ends were 6 bases for V and 2 bases for J; bases not matched to a gene: 6. The CDR3 covers 15 residues. CDR3 sequence: CASSSWDRGNYGYTF. CDR3 nucleotides: TGTGCCAGCAGCTCGTGGGACAGGGGAAACTATGGCTACACCTTC.

The chain has TRBV7-2 and TRBJ1-2; no clear D gene. CDR1 is SGHTA and CDR2 is FQGNSA in the germline V gene. CDR3 length: 15 amino acids. Deletions cut 1 base from V and 0 bases from J, with 9 bases between. For the CDR3, the DNA is TGTGCCAGCAGCTTAGTGGCCGCTGCTAACTATGGCTACACCTTC. Translated, it gives CASSLVAAANYGYTF. The full variable domain, rest sourced from reference TRBV7-2 and TRBJ1-2, is GAGVSQSPSNKVTEKGKDVELRCDPISGHTALYWYRQSLGQGLEFLIYFQGNSAPDKSGLPSDRFSAERTGGSVSTLTIQRTQQEDSAVYLCASSLVAAANYGYTFGSGTRLTVV.

The V call is TRBV28, the J call TRBJ1-1; TRBD1 aligns across 8 bases. The germline CDR1 and CDR2 sequences are MDHEN and SYDVKM. The CDR3 consists of 15 residues. Trimming removed 6 bases from V and 1 base from J; junction bases left unmatched: 7. The CDR3 DNA sequence: TGTGCCAGCAGCCCTACCGGGACAGGGAACACTGAAGCTTTCTTT. Translated: CASSPTGTGNTEAFF.

The V gene is TRBV27, the J gene TRBJ2-1; D might be TRBD2 (6 bases). The CDR3 sequence is 15 residues long. Trimming took 3 bases from V and 3 from J, leaving 12 bases between them. CDR1 and CDR2 (germline): MNHEY, SMNVEV (reference sequence). DNA of the CDR3: TGTGCCAGCAGTTTTGCGGGGAAGTTCTACAATGAGCAGTTCTTC. This gives the protein CASSFAGKFYNEQFF.

This sequence joins TRBV18 and TRBJ1-2; TRBD1 agrees at 8 bases. Germline-derived CDR1 and CDR2 are KGHSH and LQKENI. The ends lost 5 bases at V and 3 bases at J; junction bases unmatched: 5. CDR3 size: 14 residues. CDR3 in amino acids: CASSTTGQDYGYTF. The CDR3 DNA follows: TGTGCCAGCTCAACCACGGGACAGGACTATGGCTACACCTTC.

V usage is TRBV19 and J usage is TRBJ2-3; unclear D gene. V was pared by 2 bases and J by 2 bases, with 11 bases between. Germline CDR1 reads LNHDA; CDR2 reads SQIVND (reference sequence). The CDR3 loop spans 15 amino acids. Here the CDR3 DNA reads TGTGCCAGTAGTATATTGGGCAAGTCCACAGATACGCAGTATTTT. This gives the protein CASSILGKSTDTQYF.

The rearrangement links TRBV12-3 or TRBV12-4 to TRBJ2-7; D is possibly TRBD1 (7 bases). The CDR3 covers 13 residues. Trimming took off 5 bases at V and 4 bases at J, with 12 bases between the two ends. CDR3 DNA: TGTGCCAGCAGTGGACAGGAGGGATACGAGCAGTACTTC. Translated: CASSGQEGYEQYF.